Below, 11 T cell receptor beta chains from the same sample are listed, as sequenced in a study of cytomegalovirus exposure and HLA in healthy donors. This PCR relied on a set of 60 Vbeta primers and 13 Jbeta primers. Only in-frame clones appear in the TCRdb table, and some are missing; sequencing was by immunoSEQ multiplex PCR. This repertoire includes more than 75,000 clones. The material sequenced was PBMCs. The origin of the receptors is a man aged 45-65 years in good health and CMV-seropositive.

The gene calls are TRBV10-3 and TRBJ2-1; the D gene is possibly TRBD2 (6 bases). Germline V CDR1 and CDR2: ENHRY, SYGVKD. This CDR3 has 12 amino acids. V lost 8 bases and J 2 bases, leaving 7 bases between the germline ends. The CDR3 DNA reads TGTGCCATCGCGGGACCCTACAATGAGCAGTTCTTC. Amino acid sequence: CAIAGPYNEQFF.

The V call is TRBV4-3, the J call TRBJ2-5, with 16 bases lining up with TRBD2. The germline CDR1 and CDR2 sequences are LGHNA and YSLEER. The ends lost 0 bases at V and 5 bases at J; junction bases unmatched: 12. The CDR3 contains 20 residues. The CDR3 DNA follows: TGCGCCAGCAGCCAAGATTATGGGGGACTAGCGGGAGGGGATTCGGAGACCCAGTACTTC. Translating gives CASSQDYGGLAGGDSETQYF.

The chain has TRBV4-3 and TRBJ1-2, with 10 bases matching TRBD1. The CDR3 runs to 18 residues. V trimming: 2 bases; J trimming: 4 bases; junction bases outside the gene matches: 13. From germline, CDR1 is LGHNA and CDR2 YSLEER. CDR3 region: CASSQRGPGTGAIYGYTF. As DNA, the CDR3 is TGCGCCAGCAGCCAACGGGGCCCCGGGACAGGGGCCATCTATGGCTACACCTTC.

The chain couples TRBV11-3 to TRBJ2-7; 7 nucleotides line up with TRBD1. CDR1 SGHNT and CDR2 YENEEA come from the germline V gene. The CDR3 is 14 residues long. Unmatched junction bases numbered 6, after V lost 1 base and J lost 6 bases. The CDR3 loop reads CASSLGQGVFEQYF. DNA for the CDR3: TGTGCCAGCAGCTTAGGACAGGGTGTGTTCGAGCAGTACTTC.

This chain connects TRBV30 to TRBJ2-5, with D possibly matching TRBD1 (7 bases). Trimming pared 5 bases from V and 4 bases from J, leaving 20 bases between. Per the germline V gene, CDR1 is GTSNPN and CDR2 is SVGIG (reference sequence). The CDR3 extends over 15 amino acids. DNA of the CDR3: TGTGCCTGGCAAACTAGTCAGGGGGGCGGAGAGACCCAGTACTTC. It encodes CAWQTSQGGGETQYF.

This sequence joins TRBV18 and TRBJ2-3; 9 bases line up with TRBD1. This CDR3 is built from 22 residues. CDR1 and CDR2 (germline): KGHSH, LQKENI. The trim removed 4 bases at V and 0 bases at J, leaving 23 bases unmatched. The CDR3 reads CASSRGGPAGQGYDLSTDTQYF. In nucleotides, the CDR3 is TGTGCCAGCTCACGAGGGGGCCCTGCGGGACAGGGCTACGACCTAAGCACAGATACGCAGTATTTT. Complete variable domain (other parts from reference TRBV18 and TRBJ2-3): NAGVMQNPRHLVRRRGQEARLRCSPMKGHSHVYWYRQLPEEGLKFMVYLQKENIIDESGMPKERFSAEFPKEGPSILRIQQVVRGDSAAYFCASSRGGPAGQGYDLSTDTQYFGPGTRLTVL.

The chain employs TRBV29-1 and TRBJ2-3, with D possibly being TRBD2 (6 bases). Deletions cut 6 bases from V and 6 bases from J, with 19 bases between. CDR3 length: 14 amino acids. Germline CDR1 reads SQVTM; CDR2 reads ANQGSEA. The CDR3 DNA follows: TGCAGCGTGGCCCAGGGACTGCCCATGGATACGCAGTATTTT. This codes for CSVAQGLPMDTQYF.

The J gene is TRBJ2-1, the V gene TRBV15; D gene uncertain. The CDR3 has 17 residues. Per germline, CDR1 LNHNV and CDR2 YYDKDF (reference sequence). Trimming stripped 0 bases from V and 7 bases from J, with 19 bases between. The CDR3 region has the DNA TGTGCCACCAGCAGAGATCTCAGCCCTTTGACTGGAAATGAGCAGTTCTTC. Translation gives CATSRDLSPLTGNEQFF.

The chain couples TRBV4-1 to TRBJ2-2; 11 bases line up with TRBD1. CDR3 size: 19 residues. CDR1 and CDR2 (germline): MGHRA, YSYEKL. Trimming cost V 4 bases and J 5 bases; bases outside gene matches: 15. This CDR3 reads CASSPRPRAGQGVTGELFF. For the CDR3, the DNA is TGCGCCAGCAGCCCAAGACCGCGAGCGGGACAGGGGGTGACCGGGGAGCTGTTTTTT.

The V call is TRBV7-9, the J call TRBJ2-1, with D perhaps matching TRBD2 (6 bases). Germline V lookup: CDR1 SEHNR, CDR2 FQNEAQ (reference sequence). The CDR3 loop spans 14 amino acids. The V end was cut by 2 bases, the J end by 8 bases, with 13 bases between. The DNA for the CDR3 is TGTGCCAGCAGCTTATTCGGGAGTGGCGATGAGCAGTTCTTC. It encodes CASSLFGSGDEQFF.

The rearrangement uses TRBV7-9 and TRBJ2-5; 7 nucleotides agree with TRBD1. The CDR3 extends over 13 amino acids. V gave up 5 bases and J gave up 1 base; unmatched junction bases: 1. Looked up from germline, CDR1 is SEHNR and CDR2 is FQNEAQ (reference sequence). CDR3 bases: TGTGCCAGCAGCCGACAGGGCCAAGAGACCCAGTACTTC. Translation gives CASSRQGQETQYF.